This T cell receptor beta chain came from a study of T cells in tuberculosis. In the study overall: The T cells targeted glucose monomycolate, a mycobacterial lipid, via CD1B.

Profiling relied on immunoSEQ multiplex PCR, and the TCRdb table lists in-frame clones only, not all of them. The sample includes about 34,000 clones, approximately 89% of them seen just once. Trimming shortened V by 4 bases and J by 0 bases, and 21 bases separated the two germline ends. Germline V gene lookup returns CDR1 SGHAT and CDR2 FQNNGV. The CDR3 length is 18 residues. On average roughly 90,000 T cells per donor were immunosequenced. This clonotype originated in a donor aged 10-29 years with latent tuberculosis or without tuberculosis infection. V gene TRBV11-2 combines with J gene TRBJ1-2; unclear D gene. Input material: PBMCs. CDR3 bases: TGTGCCAGCAGCTCCCACAGCTTAACCCGATTAGCTAACTATGGCTACACCTTC. As protein: CASSSHSLTRLANYGYTF.